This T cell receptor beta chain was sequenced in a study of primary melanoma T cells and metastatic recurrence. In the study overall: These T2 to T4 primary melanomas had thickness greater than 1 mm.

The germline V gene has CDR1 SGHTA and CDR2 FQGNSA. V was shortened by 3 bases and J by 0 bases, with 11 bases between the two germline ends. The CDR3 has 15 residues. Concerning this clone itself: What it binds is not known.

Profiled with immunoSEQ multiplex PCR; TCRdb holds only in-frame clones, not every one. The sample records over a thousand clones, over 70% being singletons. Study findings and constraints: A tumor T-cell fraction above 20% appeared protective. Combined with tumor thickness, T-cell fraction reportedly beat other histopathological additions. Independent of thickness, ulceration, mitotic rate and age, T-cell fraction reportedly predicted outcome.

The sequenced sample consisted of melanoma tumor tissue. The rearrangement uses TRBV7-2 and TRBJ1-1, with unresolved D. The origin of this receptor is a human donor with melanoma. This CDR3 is CASSFTNSLNTEAFF. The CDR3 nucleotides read TGTGCCAGCAGCTTTACTAATAGTTTGAACACTGAAGCTTTCTTT.